These 2 T cell receptor beta chains came from one sample sequenced in a study of CD8 T cells in ankylosing spondylitis. Study results and caveats: A TCR beta motif of about eight highly homologous variants appeared characteristic of ankylosing spondylitis blood.

Their cognate antigens are unknown. MiXCR, run by TCRdb on the 5' RACE reads, gives a single entry per CDR3 protein. The sample consists of hundreds of thousands of distinct CDR3 sequences, 25% to 30% of them appearing once. The specimen sequenced was blood, either unsorted or a sorted T cell fraction (not recorded which). The receptors stem from a male donor with ankylosing spondylitis.

This clonotype was picked up a small number of times. The chain uses TRBV27 and TRBJ2-6; unclear D gene. The germline gives CDR1 MNHEY, CDR2 SMNVEV (reference sequence). The CDR3 contains 15 residues. With 5 bases removed from V and 2 bases from J, the gap between germline ends came to 10 bases. The CDR3 sequence: CASSGRTPGANVLTF. DNA for the CDR3: TGTGCCAGCAGTGGCAGGACCCCTGGGGCCAACGTCCTGACTTTC.

This chain connects TRBV20-1 to TRBJ1-5, with TRBD1 matching over 9 bases. The length of the CDR3 is 17 residues. Losses at the gene ends were 6 bases for V and 0 bases for J; bases not matched to a gene: 12. Germline loops: CDR1 DFQATT, CDR2 SNEGSKA (reference sequence). CDR3 loop: CSARRDREHHSNQPQHF. CDR3 nucleotide sequence: TGCAGTGCACGCCGGGACAGGGAGCATCATAGCAATCAGCCCCAGCATTTT.